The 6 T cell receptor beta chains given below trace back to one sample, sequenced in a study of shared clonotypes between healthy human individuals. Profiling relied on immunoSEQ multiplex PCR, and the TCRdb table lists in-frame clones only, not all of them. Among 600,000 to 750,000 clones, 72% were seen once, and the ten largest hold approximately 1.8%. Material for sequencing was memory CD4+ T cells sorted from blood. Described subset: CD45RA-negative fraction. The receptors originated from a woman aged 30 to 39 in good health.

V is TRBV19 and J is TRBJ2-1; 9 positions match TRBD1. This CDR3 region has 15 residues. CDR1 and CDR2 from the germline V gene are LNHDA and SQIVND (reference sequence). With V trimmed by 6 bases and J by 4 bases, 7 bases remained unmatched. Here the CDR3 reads CASSLQGAAYNEQFF. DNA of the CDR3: TGTGCCAGTAGCCTACAGGGGGCGGCATACAATGAGCAGTTCTTC.

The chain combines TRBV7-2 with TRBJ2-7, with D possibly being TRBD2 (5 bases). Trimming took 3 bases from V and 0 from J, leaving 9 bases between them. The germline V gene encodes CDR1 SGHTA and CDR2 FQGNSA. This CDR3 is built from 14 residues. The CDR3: CASSFVEASYEQYF. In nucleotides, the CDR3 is TGTGCCAGCAGCTTTGTGGAGGCCTCCTACGAGCAGTACTTC.

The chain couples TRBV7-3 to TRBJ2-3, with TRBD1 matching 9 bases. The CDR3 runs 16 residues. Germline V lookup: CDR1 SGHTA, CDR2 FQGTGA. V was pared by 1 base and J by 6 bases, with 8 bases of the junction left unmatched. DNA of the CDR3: TGTGCCAGCAGCTTAAGGACGACAGGGGGTTTGGATACGCAGTATTTT. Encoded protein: CASSLRTTGGLDTQYF.

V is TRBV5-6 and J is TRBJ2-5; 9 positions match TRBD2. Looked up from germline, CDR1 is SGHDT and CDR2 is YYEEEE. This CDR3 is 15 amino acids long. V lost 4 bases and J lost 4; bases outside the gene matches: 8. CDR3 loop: CASSTGTSSRETQYF. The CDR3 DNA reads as TGTGCCAGCAGCACCGGGACTAGCTCGCGAGAGACCCAGTACTTC.

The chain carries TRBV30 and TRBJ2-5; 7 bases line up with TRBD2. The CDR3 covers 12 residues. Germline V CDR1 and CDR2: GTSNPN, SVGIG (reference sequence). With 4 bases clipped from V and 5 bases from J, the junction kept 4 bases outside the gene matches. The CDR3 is CAWKLAWETQYF. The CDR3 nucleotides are TGTGCCTGGAAACTAGCGTGGGAGACCCAGTACTTC.

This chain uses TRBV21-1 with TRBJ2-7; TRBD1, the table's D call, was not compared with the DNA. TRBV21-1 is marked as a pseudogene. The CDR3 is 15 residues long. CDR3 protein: CASSLRGQGAYEQYF. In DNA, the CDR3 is TGTGCCAGCAGCCTACGGGGACAGGGGGCTTACGAGCAGTACTTC.